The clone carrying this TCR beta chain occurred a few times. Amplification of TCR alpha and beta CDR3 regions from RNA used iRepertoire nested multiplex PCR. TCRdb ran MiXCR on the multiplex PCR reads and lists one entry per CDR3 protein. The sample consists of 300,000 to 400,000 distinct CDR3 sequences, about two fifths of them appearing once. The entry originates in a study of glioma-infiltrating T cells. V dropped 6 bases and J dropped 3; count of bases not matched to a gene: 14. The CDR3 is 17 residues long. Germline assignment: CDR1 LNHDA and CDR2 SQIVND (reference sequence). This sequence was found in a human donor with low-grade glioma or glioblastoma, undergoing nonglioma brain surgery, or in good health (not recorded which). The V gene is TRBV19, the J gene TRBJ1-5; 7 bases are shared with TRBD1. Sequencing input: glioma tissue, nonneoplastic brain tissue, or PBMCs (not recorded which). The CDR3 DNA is TGTGCCAGTAGCCTACACGACTGGGACAGCTCCAATCAGCCCCAGCATTTT. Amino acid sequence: CASSLHDWDSSNQPQHF.